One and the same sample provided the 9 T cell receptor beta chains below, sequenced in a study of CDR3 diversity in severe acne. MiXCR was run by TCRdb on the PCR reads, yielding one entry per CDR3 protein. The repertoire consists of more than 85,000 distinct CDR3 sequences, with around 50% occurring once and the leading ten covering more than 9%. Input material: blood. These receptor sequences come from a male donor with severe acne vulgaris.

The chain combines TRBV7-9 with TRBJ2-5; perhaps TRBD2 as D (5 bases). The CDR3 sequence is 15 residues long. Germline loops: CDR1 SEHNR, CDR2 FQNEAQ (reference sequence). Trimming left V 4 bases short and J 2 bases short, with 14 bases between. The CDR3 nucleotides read TGTGCCAGCAGCTGGACTCTCCGTTCTCAAGAGACCCAGTACTTC. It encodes CASSWTLRSQETQYF.

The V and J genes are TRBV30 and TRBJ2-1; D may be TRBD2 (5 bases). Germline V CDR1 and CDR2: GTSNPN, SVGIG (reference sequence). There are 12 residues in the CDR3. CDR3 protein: CVYTLAHNEQFF. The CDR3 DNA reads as TGTGTCTACACTCTAGCTCACAATGAGCAGTTCTTC.

The CDR3 DNA follows: TGTGCCAGCACCGCCCCAAGCTACGAGCAGTACTTC. Protein: CASTAPSYEQYF. The chain links TRBV10-3 to TRBJ2-7; D is uncertain. There are 12 residues in the CDR3. The germline gives CDR1 ENHRY, CDR2 SYGVKD. Trimming pared 10 bases from V and 3 bases from J, leaving 13 bases between.

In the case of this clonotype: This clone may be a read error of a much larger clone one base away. The CDR3 bases are TGCAGTGCTAGTTTTGAGAGCACTGAAGCTTTCTTT. It translates to CSASFESTEAFF. The chain links TRBV20-1 to TRBJ1-1; unclear D gene. V was trimmed by 3 bases and J by 4 bases, leaving 9 bases between them. Germline CDR1 DFQATT, CDR2 SNEGSKA (reference sequence). The CDR3 has 12 amino acids.

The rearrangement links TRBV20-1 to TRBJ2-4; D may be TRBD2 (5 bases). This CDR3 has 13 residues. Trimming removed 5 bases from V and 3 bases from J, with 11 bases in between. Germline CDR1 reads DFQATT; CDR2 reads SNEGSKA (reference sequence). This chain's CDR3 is CSAQDGVKNIQYF. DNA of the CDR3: TGCAGTGCTCAGGACGGGGTCAAAAACATTCAGTACTTC.

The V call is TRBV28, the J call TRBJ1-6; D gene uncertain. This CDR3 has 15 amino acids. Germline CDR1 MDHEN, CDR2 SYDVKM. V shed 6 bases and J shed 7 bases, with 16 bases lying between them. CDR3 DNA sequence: TGTGCCAGCAGCCCCTCGGGATTGCGGAATTCACCCCTCCACTTT. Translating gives CASSPSGLRNSPLHF.

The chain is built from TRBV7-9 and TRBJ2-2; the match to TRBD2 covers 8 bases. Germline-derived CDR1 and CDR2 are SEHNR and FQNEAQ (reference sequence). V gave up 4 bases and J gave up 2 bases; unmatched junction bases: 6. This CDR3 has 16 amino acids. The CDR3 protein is CASSWSGRDNTGELFF. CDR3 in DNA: TGTGCCAGCAGCTGGAGCGGGAGAGATAACACCGGGGAGCTGTTTTTT. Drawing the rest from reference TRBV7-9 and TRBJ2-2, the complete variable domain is DTGVSQNPRHKITKRGQNVTFRCDPISEHNRLYWYRQTLGQGPEFLTYFQNEAQLEKSRLLSDRFSAERPKGSFSTLEIQRTEQGDSAMYLCASSWSGRDNTGELFFGEGSRLTVL.

DNA of the CDR3: TGTGCCAGCAGCGCCCCGGACAGCGCTAATTCACCCCTCCACTTT. This codes for CASSAPDSANSPLHF. The J gene is TRBJ1-6, the V gene TRBV7-2; the D gene is possibly TRBD1 (6 bases). The germline V and J ends were trimmed by 5 bases and 6 bases, with 14 bases remaining between them. Germline CDR1 reads SGHTA; CDR2 reads FQGNSA. This CDR3 is built from 15 residues.

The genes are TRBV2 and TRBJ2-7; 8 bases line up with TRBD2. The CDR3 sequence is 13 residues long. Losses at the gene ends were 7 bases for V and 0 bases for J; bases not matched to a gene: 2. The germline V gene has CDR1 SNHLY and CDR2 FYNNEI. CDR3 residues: CASMSGSSYEQYF. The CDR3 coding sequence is TGTGCCAGCATGAGCGGGAGCTCCTACGAGCAGTACTTC.